The 14 T cell receptor beta chains given below trace back to one sample, sequenced in a study of blood T cell repertoires in COVID-19. Here immunoSEQ multiplex PCR was the method, and the copy in TCRdb shows in-frame clones only, minus some. The sample yields approximately 300,000 clones, about 82% seen once. Sequenced sample: peripheral blood. These TCRs come from a woman aged 45-65 years with acute or convalescent COVID-19.

This clone was picked up one time. The rearrangement uses TRBV5-1 and TRBJ2-5, with 10 bases aligning to TRBD2. The germline CDR1 and CDR2 sequences are SGHRS and YFSETQ. V lost 1 base to trimming and J lost 4 bases; unmatched junction nucleotides: 1. This CDR3 has 14 residues. CDR3 in DNA: TGCGCCAGCAGCTTGACTAGCGGGATAGAGACCCAGTACTTC. Amino acids: CASSLTSGIETQYF.

The rearrangement joins TRBV19 to TRBJ2-5, with 10 bases aligning to TRBD1. Losses at the gene ends were 10 bases for V and 3 bases for J; bases not matched to a gene: 8. The CDR3 totals 14 residues. Germline CDR1 LNHDA, CDR2 SQIVND (reference sequence). The CDR3: CATLMTGGEETQYF. For the CDR3, the DNA is TGTGCCACCCTGATGACAGGGGGCGAAGAGACCCAGTACTTC.

V gene TRBV11-2 combines with J gene TRBJ2-1; 7 bases line up with TRBD2. The CDR3 length is 18 residues. With V trimmed by 1 base and J by 3 bases, 12 bases remained unmatched. Per the germline V gene, CDR1 is SGHAT and CDR2 is FQNNGV. As DNA, the CDR3 is TGTGCCAGCAGCTTAGGTTGGCCGGCTAGCGGAGACTACAATGAGCAGTTCTTC. This encodes CASSLGWPASGDYNEQFF.

This clone was observed a handful of times. V and J are TRBV4-2 and TRBJ2-2, with D unclear. The CDR3 contains 14 residues. Germline V CDR1 and CDR2: LGHNA, YNFKEQ. Trimming shortened V by 2 bases and J by 3 bases, and 7 bases separated the two germline ends. CDR3 amino acids: CASSQLTYTGELFF. CDR3 sequence (DNA): TGTGCCAGCAGCCAACTTACTTACACCGGGGAGCTGTTTTTT.

The chain has TRBV19 and TRBJ2-3; TRBD2 matches at 10 bases. The CDR3 length is 16 residues. Germline CDR1 LNHDA, CDR2 SQIVND (reference sequence). Trimming at V came to 10 bases and at J to 0 bases, leaving 10 bases not matched to a gene. The DNA for the CDR3 is TGTGCCACCTCAAACATAGCGGGAGGTAGCACAGATACGCAGTATTTT. Encoded protein: CATSNIAGGSTDTQYF.

The V gene is TRBV18, the J gene TRBJ1-1, with a possible D match to TRBD1 (5 bases). V lost 1 base and J lost 3, with 12 bases in between. The CDR3 has 15 amino acids. Germline loops: CDR1 KGHSH, CDR2 LQKENI. CDR3 DNA: TGTGCCAGCTCACCACGGCAGACAGCCGACACTGAAGCTTTCTTT. Translation: CASSPRQTADTEAFF.

This clone was observed a few times. V and J are TRBV2 and TRBJ1-5, with D possibly TRBD1 on 6 matching bases. Germline values: CDR1 SNHLY, CDR2 FYNNEI. V lost 7 bases and J 0 bases, leaving 10 bases between the germline ends. The CDR3 covers 14 residues. The CDR3 reads CASMWDNSNQPQHF. CDR3 DNA sequence: TGTGCCAGCATGTGGGACAATAGCAATCAGCCCCAGCATTTT.

This clone occurred once. The rearrangement links TRBV25-1 to TRBJ2-1; 10 positions agree with TRBD2. CDR3 length: 15 residues. J lost 9 bases, V lost 1 base, and 6 bases had no gene match. The germline V gene encodes CDR1 MGHDK and CDR2 SYGVNS. CDR3 amino acids: CASSESLAGVGEQFF. Here the CDR3 DNA reads TGTGCCAGCAGTGAATCCCTAGCGGGAGTAGGTGAGCAGTTCTTC.

The rearrangement joins TRBV19 to TRBJ1-2; 7 positions agree with TRBD1. Germline lookup yields CDR1 LNHDA and CDR2 SQIVND (reference sequence). The ends lost 4 bases at V and 3 bases at J; junction bases unmatched: 8. The CDR3 totals 15 residues. CDR3 nucleotides: TGTGCCAGTAGTAAAAGGGACAGTACCGACTATGGCTACACCTTC. Translated, it gives CASSKRDSTDYGYTF.

The chain recombines TRBV5-5 with TRBJ2-3; 10 bases line up with TRBD2. The CDR3 totals 18 residues. The junction had 12 bases not matched to a gene; V was cut back by 0 bases and J by 5 bases. Per the germline V gene, CDR1 is SGHKS and CDR2 is YYEKEE (reference sequence). The DNA of the CDR3 is TGTGCCAGCAGCTTGGTTCCCCTAGCGGGAGCTACCCAAGATACGCAGTATTTT. Amino acid sequence: CASSLVPLAGATQDTQYF.

The chain has TRBV10-3 and TRBJ1-3, with unresolved D. Germline CDR1 and CDR2: ENHRY and SYGVKD. Trimming took 2 bases from V and 0 from J, leaving 11 bases between them. The CDR3 consists of 16 residues. The CDR3 DNA reads as TGTGCCATCAGTGAGAATCGCCAGTCCTCTGGAAACACCATATATTTT. It translates to CAISENRQSSGNTIYF.

A single count supports this clone. The chain joins TRBV19 to TRBJ2-7, with D perhaps TRBD2 (5 bases). Deletions cut 3 bases from V and 7 bases from J, with 19 bases between. CDR1 and CDR2 from the germline V gene are LNHDA and SQIVND (reference sequence). The CDR3 extends over 15 amino acids. The CDR3 here is CASSIVGVPYGEQYF. The CDR3 DNA sequence: TGTGCCAGTAGTATCGTCGGGGTGCCCTACGGGGAGCAGTACTTC.

This chain links TRBV6-5 with TRBJ1-2; a weak D match, TRBD1 (5 bases). The ends were cut back, 5 bases at V and 2 bases at J, with 9 bases in the middle. CDR3 length equals 13 residues. Per the germline V gene, CDR1 is MNHEY and CDR2 is SVGAGI. The CDR3 region has the DNA TGTGCCAGCAGTCCCGCAGGGAACTATGGCTACACCTTC. Translated, it gives CASSPAGNYGYTF.

The rearrangement uses TRBV5-1 and TRBJ2-7; 8 bases are shared with TRBD2. The CDR3 extends over 16 amino acids. Germline-derived CDR1 and CDR2 are SGHRS and YFSETQ. Trimming took 4 bases from V and 2 from J; bases not matched to a gene: 11. The CDR3 loop is CASSPLLSGEAYEQYF. CDR3 bases: TGCGCCAGCAGCCCGCTACTTAGCGGGGAAGCCTACGAGCAGTACTTC.